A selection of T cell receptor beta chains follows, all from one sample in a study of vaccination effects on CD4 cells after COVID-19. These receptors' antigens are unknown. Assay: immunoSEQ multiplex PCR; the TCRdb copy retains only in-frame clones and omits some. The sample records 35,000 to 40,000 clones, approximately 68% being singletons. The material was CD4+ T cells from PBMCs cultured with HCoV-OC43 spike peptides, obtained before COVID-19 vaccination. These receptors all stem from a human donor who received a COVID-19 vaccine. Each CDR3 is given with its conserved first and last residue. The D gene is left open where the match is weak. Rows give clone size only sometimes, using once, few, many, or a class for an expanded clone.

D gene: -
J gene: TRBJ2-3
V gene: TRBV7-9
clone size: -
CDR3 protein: CASSLELAPTDTQYF
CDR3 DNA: TGTGCCAGCAGCTTAGAACTAGCCCCCACAGATACGCAGTATTTT

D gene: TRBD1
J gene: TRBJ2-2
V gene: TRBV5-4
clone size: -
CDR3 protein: CASSGGQGHKATGELFF
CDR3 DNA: TGTGCCAGCAGCGGGGGACAGGGGCATAAAGCCACCGGGGAGCTGTTTTTT

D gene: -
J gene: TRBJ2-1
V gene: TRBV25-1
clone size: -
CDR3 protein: CASSEWVSSYNEQFF
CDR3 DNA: TGTGCCAGCAGTGAATGGGTTAGCTCCTACAATGAGCAGTTCTTC

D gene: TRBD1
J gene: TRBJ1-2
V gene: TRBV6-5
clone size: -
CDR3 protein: CASSWDRANYGYTF
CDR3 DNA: TGTGCCAGCAGTTGGGACAGAGCTAACTATGGCTACACCTTC

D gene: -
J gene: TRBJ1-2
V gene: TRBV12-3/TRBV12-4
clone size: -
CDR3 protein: CASRTSRRYGYTF
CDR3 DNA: TGTGCCAGCAGGACCAGCCGGCGCTATGGCTACACCTTC

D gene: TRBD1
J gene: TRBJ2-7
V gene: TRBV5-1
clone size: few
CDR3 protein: CASSLVSGTGGVEQYF
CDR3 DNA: TGCGCCAGCAGCTTGGTTTCCGGGACAGGGGGCGTCGAGCAGTACTTC

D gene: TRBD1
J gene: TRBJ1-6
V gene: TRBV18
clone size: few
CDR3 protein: CASAQGWDSPLHF
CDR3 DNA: TGTGCCAGCGCACAGGGGTGGGATTCACCCCTCCACTTT

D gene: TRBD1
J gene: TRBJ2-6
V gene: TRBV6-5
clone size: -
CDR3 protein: CASSYGDRVNVLTF
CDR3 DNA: TGTGCCAGCAGTTACGGGGACAGGGTCAACGTCCTGACTTTC

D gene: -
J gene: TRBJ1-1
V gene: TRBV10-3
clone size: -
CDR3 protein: CAISGQTEAFF
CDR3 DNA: TGTGCCATCTCTGGACAGACTGAAGCTTTCTTT

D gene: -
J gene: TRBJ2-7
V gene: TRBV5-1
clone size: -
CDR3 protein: CASSKTVASYEQYF
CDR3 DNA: TGCGCCAGCAGCAAGACGGTCGCTTCCTACGAGCAGTACTTC

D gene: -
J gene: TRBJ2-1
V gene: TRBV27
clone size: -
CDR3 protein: CASSLRGDGEQFF
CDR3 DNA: TGTGCCAGCAGTTTAAGGGGGGACGGTGAGCAGTTCTTC